The 23 T cell receptor beta chains given below trace back to one sample, sequenced in a study of blood T cell repertoires in COVID-19. Clones were read by immunoSEQ multiplex PCR, and TCRdb kept only the in-frame ones, dropping some. The table lists some 290,000 clones, around 81% of them singletons. Specimen: peripheral blood. These TCRs come from a woman aged 60 to 75 with active or convalescent COVID-19.

The chain carries TRBV5-8 and TRBJ2-5, with 9 nucleotides matching TRBD2. The CDR3 extends over 16 amino acids. The ends lost 2 bases at V and 1 base at J; junction bases unmatched: 6. Germline CDR1 is SGHTS and CDR2 is YDEGEE. The CDR3 here is CASSFEAGGPQETQYF. The CDR3 DNA reads as TGTGCCAGCAGCTTCGAAGCGGGGGGCCCCCAAGAGACCCAGTACTTC.

This clone has only a few counts. Distinct nucleotide sequences in the sample also encode this CDR3. This chain links TRBV11-2 with TRBJ1-1; D is uncertain. This CDR3 has 13 residues. Trimming stripped 0 bases from V and 5 bases from J, with 7 bases between. Germline V gives CDR1 SGHAT, CDR2 FQNNGV. In DNA form, the CDR3 reads TGTGCCAGCAGCTTAGATCGGGGAACTGAAGCTTTCTTT. Residues: CASSLDRGTEAFF.

J is TRBJ1-1 and V is TRBV10-1, with D maybe TRBD1 (5 bases). Germline V gene lookup returns CDR1 WNHNN and CDR2 SYGVQD (reference sequence). Trimming stripped 10 bases from V and 0 bases from J, with 15 bases between. This CDR3 comprises 14 residues. CDR3: CATRDGGMNTEAFF. As DNA, the CDR3 is TGCGCCACCAGGGACGGGGGTATGAACACTGAAGCTTTCTTT.

The V call is TRBV10-1, the J call TRBJ1-6, with D tentatively TRBD1 (6 bases). Germline loops: CDR1 WNHNN, CDR2 SYGVQD (reference sequence). This CDR3 comprises 19 residues. Deletions cut 6 bases from V and 0 bases from J, with 21 bases between. As DNA, the CDR3 is TGCGCCAGCAGACAGGGAGAGAGTAGGGGAAGCTCCTATAATTCACCCCTCCACTTT. Its protein product is CASRQGESRGSSYNSPLHF.

V is TRBV29-1 and J is TRBJ1-6; the D gene is possibly TRBD1 (6 bases). V lost 3 bases, J lost 9 bases, and 12 bases lay in between. Germline V gene lookup returns CDR1 SQVTM and CDR2 ANQGSEA. The CDR3 is made up of 13 amino acids. DNA of the CDR3: TGCAGCGTTGAGCAGGGGCAGGGTTCACCCCTCCACTTT. It translates to CSVEQGQGSPLHF. Filled out from reference TRBV29-1 and TRBJ1-6, the complete variable domain reads SAVISQKPSRDICQRGTSLTIQCQVDSQVTMMFWYRQQPGQSLTLIATANQGSEATYESGFVIDKFPISRPNLTFSTLTVSNMSPEDSSIYLCSVEQGQGSPLHFGNGTRLTVT.

The chain links TRBV6-4 to TRBJ2-4; TRBD1 matches at 8 bases. This CDR3 spans 14 amino acids. V lost 3 bases, J lost 7 bases, and 5 bases stayed unmatched. Germline V gene sequence: CDR1 MRHNA, CDR2 SNTAGT. CDR3 DNA: TGTGCCAGCAGTGAAGCCCCAGGGGGCAACATTCAGTACTTC. The encoded protein is CASSEAPGGNIQYF.

The rearrangement joins TRBV6-4 to TRBJ2-2; 8 nucleotides match TRBD2. Germline V lookup: CDR1 MRHNA, CDR2 SNTAGT. Germline trimming cut 5 bases from V and 4 bases from J; bases unmatched to any gene: 6. CDR3 length: 15 residues. This CDR3 reads CASSLGLGGTGELFF. Written as DNA, the CDR3 is TGTGCCAGCAGTTTGGGACTAGGAGGCACCGGGGAGCTGTTTTTT.

V is TRBV6-1 and J is TRBJ1-3; D is possibly TRBD1 (5 bases). The CDR3 length is 16 residues. Germline V CDR1 and CDR2: MNHNS, SASEGT. V gave up 4 bases and J gave up 1 base, with 14 bases separating them. The CDR3 DNA reads as TGTGCCAGCAGTGCAACCCAGCCAGGGTCTGGAAACACCATATATTTT. Translation: CASSATQPGSGNTIYF.

The J gene is TRBJ1-5, the V gene TRBV25-1; 8 bases agree with TRBD1. The length of the CDR3 is 14 residues. The J segment lost 6 bases and the V segment lost 1 base, leaving 2 bases of the junction unmatched. CDR1 and CDR2 (germline): MGHDK, SYGVNS. The CDR3 bases are TGTGCCAGCAGTGAATCGGACAGGGTTCAGCCCCAGCATTTT. It is translated as CASSESDRVQPQHF. The full variable domain, in which reference TRBV25-1 and TRBJ1-5 provide the parts outside the CDR3, is EADIYQTPRYLVIGTGKKITLECSQTMGHDKMYWYQQDPGMELHLIHYSYGVNSTEKGDLSSESTVSRIRTEHFPLTLESARPSHTSQYLCASSESDRVQPQHFGDGTRLSIL.

The chain combines TRBV7-3 with TRBJ1-1, with 10 bases matching TRBD1. Trimming at V came to 5 bases and at J to 6 bases, leaving 6 bases not matched to a gene. Germline V gene sequence: CDR1 SGHTA, CDR2 FQGTGA. The CDR3 runs to 14 residues. CDR3 DNA: TGTGCCAGCAGCAGGGACAGGGGAACTTCTGAAGCTTTCTTT. Its protein product is CASSRDRGTSEAFF.

The chain links TRBV7-2 to TRBJ2-3; 7 bases agree with TRBD2. Germline CDR1 SGHTA, CDR2 FQGNSA. The CDR3 spans 16 residues. The junction had 8 bases not matched to a gene; V was cut back by 4 bases and J by 1 base. The CDR3, as DNA: TGTGCCAGCAGCTCCTTAGCGGGCTGGGGCACAGATACGCAGTATTTT. It specifies CASSSLAGWGTDTQYF.

The chain combines TRBV7-8 with TRBJ2-7; TRBD1 agrees at 9 bases. V lost 5 bases, J lost 1 base, and 12 bases stayed unmatched. The CDR3 spans 17 residues. CDR1 is SGHVS, CDR2 FQNEAQ, per germline. The CDR3 DNA reads as TGTGCCAGCAGCCCCCCCCGTCGGACAGGGGATTCCTACGAGCAGTACTTC. Amino acid sequence: CASSPPRRTGDSYEQYF.

In regard to this clone: Other DNA sequences in this specimen translate into the identical CDR3. This chain joins TRBV6-4 and TRBJ1-1; no definite D call. V dropped 2 bases and J dropped 7 bases, with 5 bases sitting between them. The CDR3 extends over 11 amino acids. Looked up from germline, CDR1 is MRHNA and CDR2 is SNTAGT. The DNA for the CDR3 is TGTGCCAGCAGTGACCGAGGTGAAGCTTTCTTT. Its protein is CASSDRGEAFF.

The chain couples TRBV30 to TRBJ2-1; a possible D gene is TRBD2 (6 bases). The CDR3 is 13 amino acids. V was clipped by 0 bases and J by 9 bases, with 12 bases between them. The germline CDR1 and CDR2 sequences are GTSNPN and SVGIG (reference sequence). The DNA for the CDR3 is TGTGCCTGGAGTGTCGGGGGTCGGGGTGAGCAGTTCTTC. Protein: CAWSVGGRGEQFF.

The CDR3 sequence: CASTHPLGAGQQPTQYF. CDR3 nucleotide sequence: TGTGCCAGCACCCATCCCTTGGGGGCAGGCCAACAACCAACGCAGTATTTT. The chain joins TRBV3-1 (or the pseudogene TRBV3-2) to TRBJ2-3; TRBD1 is a possible D gene (6 bases). CDR1 is LGHDT and CDR2 is YNNKEL in the germline V gene (reference sequence). V lost 7 bases and J lost 9, with 29 bases in between. The CDR3 consists of 17 residues.

The genes are TRBV29-1 and TRBJ2-5; 8 bases agree with TRBD2. V lost 7 bases, J lost 4 bases, and 11 bases stayed unmatched. This CDR3 comprises 14 residues. CDR1 SQVTM and CDR2 ANQGSEA come from the germline V gene. The CDR3 coding sequence is TGCAGCGCCGGAGGCGGACTAGCCACAGAGACCCAGTACTTC. Protein sequence: CSAGGGLATETQYF.

This clone was detected only once. This chain uses TRBV15 with TRBJ1-5; D remains ambiguous. This CDR3 comprises 17 residues. Germline-derived CDR1 and CDR2 are LNHNV and YYDKDF (reference sequence). Trimming pared 0 bases from V and 2 bases from J, leaving 14 bases between. The CDR3 nucleotides are TGTGCCACCAGCAGAGAAACTTTCGGGGTCGGCAATCAGCCCCAGCATTTT. Its protein is CATSRETFGVGNQPQHF. Based on the CDR3 plus reference TRBV15 and TRBJ1-5, the full variable domain is DAMVIQNPRYQVTQFGKPVTLSCSQTLNHNVMYWYQQKSSQAPKLLFHYYDKDFNNEADTPDNFQSRRPNTSFCFLDIRSPGLGDTAMYLCATSRETFGVGNQPQHFGDGTRLSIL.

This clone is a singleton in its sample. This chain uses TRBV7-2 with TRBJ2-1; possible D gene TRBD2, 7 bases. The germline gives CDR1 SGHTA, CDR2 FQGNSA. V was trimmed by 0 bases and J by 7 bases, leaving 16 bases between them. The CDR3 has 16 residues. CDR3 DNA sequence: TGTGCCAGCAGCTTAGCGCTCGGGGGGCCCGCTAATGAGCAGTTCTTC. Protein sequence: CASSLALGGPANEQFF.

This chain joins TRBV7-3 and TRBJ2-5, with D perhaps TRBD2 (5 bases). Looked up from germline, CDR1 is SGHTA and CDR2 is FQGTGA. The V and J ends lost 5 bases and 0 bases respectively, with 7 bases between them. CDR3 length: 13 residues. The CDR3 reads CASSTGNQETQYF. The CDR3 DNA sequence: TGTGCCAGCAGCACCGGGAACCAAGAGACCCAGTACTTC.

The V gene is TRBV5-1, the J gene TRBJ1-4; D possibly corresponds to TRBD1 (6 bases). The germline gives CDR1 SGHRS, CDR2 YFSETQ. V was shortened by 4 bases and J by 1 base, with 11 bases between the two germline ends. The CDR3 is 15 residues long. The CDR3 region is CASSGQGGTNEKLFF. In nucleotides, the CDR3 is TGCGCCAGCAGCGGTCAAGGGGGAACTAATGAAAAACTGTTTTTT.

The genes are TRBV19 and TRBJ2-3; tentatively, D is TRBD2 (7 bases). CDR1 and CDR2 (germline): LNHDA, SQIVND (reference sequence). V was cut by 2 bases and J by 6 bases, with 15 bases left in between. The CDR3 length is 15 residues. DNA for the CDR3: TGTGCCAGTAGTATAAGGCGGGGGCGGCAGGATACGCAGTATTTT. It encodes CASSIRRGRQDTQYF.

V is TRBV11-2 and J is TRBJ1-2; D is perhaps TRBD1 (5 bases). The V and J ends lost 0 bases and 13 bases respectively, with 15 bases between them. This CDR3 is 13 amino acids long. Germline lookup yields CDR1 SGHAT and CDR2 FQNNGV. CDR3 in DNA: TGTGCCAGCAGCTTAGAGCTCGGCATGCAGGGCACCTTC. Its protein product is CASSLELGMQGTF.

V is TRBV27 and J is TRBJ1-5, with D hard to call. V was clipped by 5 bases and J by 11 bases, with 13 bases between them. The length of the CDR3 is 12 residues. Germline V gene data show CDR1 as MNHEY and CDR2 as SMNVEV (reference sequence). As DNA, the CDR3 is TGTGCCAGCAGTGCCCCGGAGGGCGCCCAGCATTTT. Protein sequence: CASSAPEGAQHF.